Below, one TCR beta chain is given with its context. Its target is unknown. These data are taken from a study of brain T cells in children with intractable seizures. The study, taken as a whole, reports: Pre-surgery blood may have been undersampled, hiding some clones.

The data were produced by immunoSEQ multiplex PCR, yet TCRdb's version contains in-frame clones alone and is incomplete. This sample has 340,000 or so clones, with about 93% found just once. The V gene lost 4 bases and the J gene lost 2 bases, with 11 bases spanning the gap. From germline, CDR1 is KGHSH and CDR2 LQKENI. There are 14 residues in the CDR3. Time point described: blood from clinic visit 5 months post-surgery; TSC patient then seizure free. Sequencing was limited to surgery cases with top T cell transcript signatures in brain tissue. The material sequenced was peripheral blood, taken more than 4 months after surgery. The sequence was collected from a boy in the first two years of life with tuberous sclerosis and intractable seizures. The chain uses TRBV18 and TRBJ2-5; the D gene is possibly TRBD1 (6 bases). The CDR3 bases are TGTGCCAGCTCACTGGAGGACAGACAAGAGACCCAGTACTTC. It codes for CASSLEDRQETQYF.